The clone carrying this T cell receptor (beta chain) was detected many times. Combining a sample-barcoded 5' primer with a J-beta primer mix, a second PCR ran for roughly 6 to 12 cycles. TCRdb analysed the 5' RACE reads with MiXCR anew, one entry per CDR3 protein. The table shows about 640,000 distinct CDR3 sequences, with about 30% occurring only once. These data originate in a study of blood T cells in healthy people across ages. The CDR3 sequence is 13 residues long. The V end lost 7 bases, the J end lost 1 base, and 10 bases lay between the germline ends. The V gene is TRBV12-3 or TRBV12-4, the J gene TRBJ2-5, with a weak D call TRBD1 (6 bases). The sample taken for sequencing was blood. The TCR was taken from a woman older than 75 in good health. The CDR3 region is CASKLDSQETQYF. In DNA, the CDR3 is TGTGCCAGCAAACTGGACAGCCAAGAGACCCAGTACTTC.